Below, one T cell receptor beta chain is given with its context. As processed by the authors: Amplified reference gene primers provided the basis for estimating nucleated cell counts. The method was immunoSEQ multiplex PCR; TCRdb's version includes in-frame clones alone and lacks a portion of them. That table supplies the V and J calls and clone size; D and trimming were determined from the DNA. The data hold some 160,000 clones, with more than 70% observed a single time. The V gene's germline CDR1 is SGDLS and CDR2 YYNGEE. The V segment lost 0 bases and the J segment 7 bases; nucleotides outside the gene matches: 5. This CDR3 has 15 amino acids. These data originate in a study of blood T cell repertoires in COVID-19. Study at large: Spain, Italy and the United States supplied samples that represented acute and convalescent COVID-19. PBMCs, B-cell-depleted T cells, or T cells provided the cDNA or gDNA that made up the material.

Sequences were obtained from peripheral blood. The chain employs TRBV9 and TRBJ2-1; 9 bases match TRBD2. The sequence came from a woman between 65 and 79 years old who had recovered from COVID-19. The CDR3 bases are TGTGCCAGCAGCGTAGGGGGTAGCGGGAGAAATGAGCAGTTCTTC. Protein product: CASSVGGSGRNEQFF.